The subject of this entry is one T cell receptor beta chain. The antigen it binds to is not known. The record has no base qualities; no much larger clone is one base away. The data belong to a study of CD8 T cells in Susac syndrome (dated by TCRdb to between 2018 and 2020). Regarding the complete study: Whether CD8+ T cell activation and differentiation in Susac syndrome was antigen driven was tested using repertoire sequencing.

RNA was extracted using the RNeasy kit, and roughly 0.5 to 1 microgram was reverse transcribed with random hexamers. TCR beta CDR3 regions were amplified with the immunoSEQ multiplex PCR assay covering 54 Vbeta and 13 Jbeta segments. PCR amplification bias was corrected by using a synthetic template baseline for primer optimization and computational correction. In the original analysis: Only productive sequences were kept, with reads annotated to V, D and J genes according to IMGT and analyzed in immunoSEQ Analyzer. Clonality was computed as one minus Shannon entropy normalized by log2 of the number of productive unique sequences. Public and private clones were assessed among the 100 most prevalent clones of each patient and control. Susac-specific clones were defined as absent from healthy and MS cohorts, 850 to 1,300 published viral clones and other ImmuneACCESS disease sequences. Starting from the raw public reads, TCRdb applied fastp trimming at Q25, assembled clones with MiXCR and retained in-frame beta chains. Rows with a matching CDR3 protein are joined into one entry that keeps the most common DNA and genes. TCRdb, rather than the study authors, made the V and J calls. The sample data list approximately 130,000 distinct CDR3 sequences, and 85% to 95% of these were observed just once. Jointly, the top ten make up more than 0.09% of the sample.

Peripheral blood CD8+ and CD4+ T cells from healthy donors, Susac syndrome patients and multiple sclerosis patients were profiled by high-throughput TCR beta sequencing. Healthy donors were included as age- and sex-matched controls. CD8+ TEMRA cells were enriched by FACS, while bulk CD8+ and CD4+ T cells were purified by magnetic negative isolation. Blood was collected in EDTA tubes and processed within 24 hours, with PBMCs isolated through density gradient centrifugation. PBMCs destined for TCR sequencing were cryopreserved in liquid nitrogen and later thawed in a 37 °C water bath. The sorted or isolated CD4+, CD8+ and CD8+ TEMRA cells reached a purity of at least 90%. At the junction V is shortened by 5 bases and J by 5 bases; bases outside the gene matches: 8. CDR1 and CDR2, looked up from the germline V gene, are SGHTA and FQGTGA. From the cysteine up to the phenylalanine, the CDR3 has a length of 15 residues. Only the CDR3 DNA is retained, 45 bases long and in frame from the first base.

Results and caveats for the whole study, not just this receptor: The TCR sequencing and HLA analysis was acknowledged to have included a relatively small number of individuals.

Sequenced: CD4+ T cells from PBMCs. This chain joins TRBV7-3 to TRBJ2-1; TRBD2 fits 8 bases in the junction. The source is a human donor in good health. The CDR3 corresponds to CASSPEAGVHNEQFF. DNA sequence: TGTGCCAGCAGCCCGGAAGCGGGAGTCCACAATGAGCAGTTCTTC.